This paragraph reports one T cell receptor (beta chain). All patients picked for sequencing had shown, by flow cytometry, an expansion of CD8+CD57+ cells. The sample is drawn from a study of CD8+CD57+ T cells in acquired aplastic anemia. Genomic DNA templated the TCR beta VDJ and CDR3 profiling. A single record per CDR3 protein comes from TCRdb applying MiXCR to the reads. The table has under 500,000 distinct CDR3 sequences, 25% to 40% seen once; the top ten hold 0.7% to 1%. CDR3 size: 14 residues. In germline, CDR1 is DFQATT, CDR2 SNEGSKA (reference sequence). V was pared by 5 bases and J by 0 bases, with 14 bases between.

This clonotype originated in a human donor with aplastic anemia. This chain joins TRBV20-1 and TRBJ2-7; D could derive from TRBD1 or TRBD2 (5 bases each). Source material: sorted CD4+, CD8+, or CD8+CD57+ T cells (not recorded which) from PBMCs. As DNA, the CDR3 is TGCAGTGCTCCGGGGCTTTTTAGCTCCTACGAGCAGTACTTC. It specifies CSAPGLFSSYEQYF.